The 13 T cell receptor beta chains reported below all come from one sample, sequenced in a study of CD8 T cells in Susac syndrome. Reverse transcription of roughly 0.5 to 1 ug RNA was performed with random hexamers. TCRdb called the immunoSEQ multiplex PCR reads again in MiXCR, with one record for every CDR3 protein. This sample carries fewer than 150,000 distinct CDR3 sequences, roughly 94% of them seen once, and the ten largest clones take around 0.29%. The sequencing input was CD8+ T cells from PBMCs. The receptors were sampled from a human donor in good health.

This clonotype was recorded only once. The rearrangement links TRBV28 to TRBJ2-7; D gene uncertain. V dropped 3 bases and J dropped 2 bases, with 11 bases sitting between them. The CDR3 is 14 amino acids. Germline lookup yields CDR1 MDHEN and CDR2 SYDVKM. CDR3 protein: CASSFAFFAYEQYF. The CDR3 region has the DNA TGTGCCAGCAGTTTTGCTTTCTTTGCCTACGAGCAGTACTTC.

The CDR3 nucleotides read TGCAGTGCCCGACAGGGCCCTGGCTACACCTTC. The encoded protein is CSARQGPGYTF. The chain combines TRBV20-1 with TRBJ1-2; 7 bases fit TRBD1. Germline CDR1 is DFQATT and CDR2 is SNEGSKA (reference sequence). V lost 6 bases and J lost 7; bases outside the gene matches: 5. The CDR3 contains 11 residues.

This clonotype has just one count. The chain uses TRBV28 and TRBJ2-1; 10 nucleotides line up with TRBD2. Trimming cost V 10 bases and J 4 bases; bases outside gene matches: 7. The CDR3 extends over 14 amino acids. Germline loops: CDR1 MDHEN, CDR2 SYDVKM. Written as DNA, the CDR3 is TGTGCCACCCATGGACTAGCGGAGTACAATGAGCAGTTCTTC. It specifies CATHGLAEYNEQFF.

The V and J genes are TRBV12-5 and TRBJ2-1; D not certain. Germline assignment: CDR1 LGHNT and CDR2 FRNRAP. V lost 5 bases, J lost 8 bases, and 13 bases lay in between. The CDR3 has 13 residues. The CDR3 protein is CASGLGALDEQFF. The CDR3 nucleotides read TGTGCTAGTGGTCTGGGCGCTTTGGATGAGCAGTTCTTC.

The rearrangement links TRBV20-1 to TRBJ2-7; D not certain. This CDR3 region has 12 residues. Germline CDR1 DFQATT, CDR2 SNEGSKA (reference sequence). V dropped 3 bases and J dropped 4 bases, with 10 bases sitting between them. The CDR3 DNA is TGCAGTGCTAGTCCTCCGGCGTACGAGCAGTACTTC. This gives the protein CSASPPAYEQYF.

This rearrangement joins TRBV5-4 to TRBJ1-1; D is ambiguous. CDR1 is SGHNT and CDR2 is YYREEE in the germline V gene (reference sequence). The CDR3 has 12 amino acids. Trimming shortened V by 9 bases and J by 0 bases, and 9 bases separated the two germline ends. CDR3 sequence: CATPDLNTEAFF. The CDR3 DNA follows: TGTGCCACTCCTGACTTGAACACTGAAGCTTTCTTT.

V usage is TRBV7-2 and J usage is TRBJ1-2, with TRBD1 as a possible D gene (5 bases). Trimming pared 1 base from V and 5 bases from J, leaving 14 bases between. This CDR3 spans 15 amino acids. From germline, CDR1 is SGHTA and CDR2 FQGNSA. The CDR3 protein is CASSLVWGEGYGYTF. Here the CDR3 DNA reads TGTGCCAGCAGCTTAGTATGGGGGGAAGGATATGGCTACACCTTC.

This chain connects TRBV20-1 to TRBJ2-7; maybe TRBD2 (6 bases). V was cut by 7 bases and J by 4 bases, with 17 bases left in between. There are 13 residues in the CDR3. The V gene's germline CDR1 is DFQATT and CDR2 SNEGSKA (reference sequence). The CDR3 loop is CSVKRLTSYEQYF. The CDR3 DNA sequence: TGCAGTGTCAAACGGCTGACTAGTTACGAGCAGTACTTC.

V usage is TRBV14 and J usage is TRBJ2-3; D perhaps matches TRBD2 (6 bases). The CDR3 totals 16 residues. The germline V and J ends were trimmed by 0 bases and 4 bases, with 14 bases remaining between them. Germline assignment: CDR1 SGHDN and CDR2 FVKESK. The CDR3 is CASSQDVGGSADTQYF. In DNA form, the CDR3 reads TGTGCCAGCAGCCAAGATGTGGGAGGAAGTGCAGATACGCAGTATTTT. Full variable domain (remainder filled in from reference TRBV14 and TRBJ2-3): EAGVTQFPSHSVIEKGQTVTLRCDPISGHDNLYWYRRVMGKEIKFLLHFVKESKQDESGMPNNRFLAERTGGTYSTLKVQPAELEDSGVYFCASSQDVGGSADTQYFGPGTRLTVL.

In nucleotides, the CDR3 is TGTGCCAGTAGCCCTCATGGAGGGAACACTGAAGCTTTCTTT. Translating it yields CASSPHGGNTEAFF. The rearrangement uses TRBV19 and TRBJ1-1; D is undetermined. The length of the CDR3 is 14 residues. V was pared by 6 bases and J by 1 base, with 12 bases between. Germline V gene data show CDR1 as LNHDA and CDR2 as SQIVND (reference sequence).

The chain employs TRBV9 and TRBJ2-1; 8 bases are a match to TRBD2. The CDR3 has 17 residues. Germline-derived CDR1 and CDR2 are SGDLS and YYNGEE. With V trimmed by 3 bases and J by 4 bases, 12 bases remained unmatched. CDR3 nucleotide sequence: TGTGCCAGCAGCGCCGACCCTACTAGCGGAGCATACAATGAGCAGTTCTTC. It specifies CASSADPTSGAYNEQFF.

This chain links TRBV7-2 with TRBJ2-7; D is possibly TRBD1 or TRBD2 (5 bases each). The CDR3 runs 15 residues. Between the trimmed V and J ends, which lost 5 bases and 2 bases, there was a span of 16 bases. Germline CDR1 SGHTA, CDR2 FQGNSA. For the CDR3, the DNA is TGTGCCAGCAGCCCTAACCCGGGGCTTCCCTACGAGCAGTACTTC. Its protein is CASSPNPGLPYEQYF. Full variable domain (missing parts from reference TRBV7-2 and TRBJ2-7): GAGVSQSPSNKVTEKGKDVELRCDPISGHTALYWYRQSLGQGLEFLIYFQGNSAPDKSGLPSDRFSAERTGGSVSTLTIQRTQQEDSAVYLCASSPNPGLPYEQYFGPGTRLTVT.

The chain combines TRBV28 with TRBJ2-1; TRBD2 is a possible D gene (5 bases). Germline loops: CDR1 MDHEN, CDR2 SYDVKM. V lost 5 bases, J lost 4 bases, and 18 bases lay in between. CDR3 length: 16 residues. CDR3 sequence (DNA): TGTGCCAGCAGTCCTCCAGCGGAGCCGGGGTACAATGAGCAGTTCTTC. It yields the protein CASSPPAEPGYNEQFF.